The present T cell receptor beta chain was sequenced within a study of regulatory and conventional T cells in RAG deficiency. General study points: Compared with controls, unique Treg TCR beta sequences dropped about 100-fold in Omenn syndrome and CID/AS. Shannon entropy was markedly lower and Simpson indices higher in RAG-deficient patients than control T-cell subsets. Shorter CDR3s in all patient subsets; >90% Treg-Tconv overlap in Omenn.

TCRdb's table, derived via immunoSEQ multiplex PCR, lists solely in-frame clones and lacks some. The sample includes tens of thousands of clones, about 89% of them seen just once. Note on this clone: Its cognate antigen is unknown.

Germline values: CDR1 MNHEY, CDR2 SMNVEV (reference sequence). The CDR3 spans 13 residues. Trimming removed 3 bases at V and 3 bases at J, with 6 bases between. The sample was also reused in another study, on regulatory T cells. This second study notes: Amplification used 52 TRBV primers and 13 TRBJ primers. Skewed V and J usage and few unique V-J pairs marked patient repertoires, most in Tregs.

This receptor was obtained from a human donor in good health. The sequenced material came from CD8+ T cells sorted from blood. V and J are TRBV27 and TRBJ2-1; possible D gene TRBD1, 5 bases. The DNA for the CDR3 is TGTGCCAGCAGTTTTACAGGCTACAATGAGCAGTTCTTC. Translation gives CASSFTGYNEQFF.